Presented here are 27 T cell receptor beta chains from one specimen sequenced in a study of PD-1 blockade in mismatch repair-deficient tumors. Method: immunoSEQ multiplex PCR; TCRdb's copy keeps in-frame clones and lacks some. The data show tens of thousands of clones, with nearly 85% seen just once and around 21% held by the top ten. This specimen consisted of peripheral blood, obtained 12 weeks after starting pembrolizumab. Source of these receptors: an adult with mismatch repair-deficient cancer.

A word on this clone: The junction departs from germline at one end; a sequencing error may be responsible. The V gene is TRBV28, the J gene TRBJ1-1; 9 bases fit TRBD1. Germline CDR1 MDHEN, CDR2 SYDVKM. This CDR3 contains 11 residues. In DNA, the CDR3 is TGTGCCAGTTTGGGTGGGACAGGGAAAATCTTT. This codes for CASLGGTGKIF.

This sequence joins TRBV5-1 and TRBJ2-2; either TRBD1 or TRBD2 may fit D (5 bases each). The germline gives CDR1 SGHRS, CDR2 YFSETQ. V was shortened by 4 bases and J by 3 bases, with 10 bases between the two germline ends. The CDR3 runs 14 residues. The DNA of the CDR3 is TGCGCCAGCAGCACAGGACTGCACACCGGGGAGCTGTTTTTT. Translating it yields CASSTGLHTGELFF.

The genes are TRBV29-1 and TRBJ2-5, with D unclear. In germline, CDR1 is SQVTM, CDR2 ANQGSEA. The CDR3 is made up of 11 amino acids. V was trimmed by 7 bases and J by 3 bases, leaving 9 bases between them. CDR3 loop: CSGQREETQYF. CDR3 DNA: TGCAGCGGACAAAGAGAAGAGACCCAGTACTTC.

This clone was observed a few times. The J gene is TRBJ1-3, the V gene TRBV19; D not certain. The CDR3 covers 15 residues. From germline, CDR1 is LNHDA and CDR2 SQIVND (reference sequence). Between the trimmed V and J ends, which lost 4 bases and 0 bases, there was a span of 10 bases. The CDR3 region is CASSTDQSSGNTIYF. CDR3 nucleotides: TGTGCCAGTAGTACGGATCAATCCTCTGGAAACACCATATATTTT.

The chain is built from TRBV5-4 and TRBJ2-3, with unresolved D. CDR3 size: 13 residues. V lost 1 base and J 3 bases, leaving 6 bases between the germline ends. From germline, CDR1 is SGHNT and CDR2 YYREEE (reference sequence). CDR3 bases: TGTGCCAGCAGCTTGAAAGGGACAGATACGCAGTATTTT. Translating gives CASSLKGTDTQYF.

This clone was detected a few times. J is TRBJ2-2 and V is TRBV5-1; D is uncertain. V lost 2 bases and J lost 0, with 8 bases in between. Germline V gives CDR1 SGHRS, CDR2 YFSETQ. This CDR3 contains 15 residues. CDR3: CASSFGPSNTGELFF. The CDR3 DNA sequence: TGCGCCAGCAGCTTTGGCCCCTCGAACACCGGGGAGCTGTTTTTT.

The chain links TRBV7-9 to TRBJ2-1; 12 bases are a match to TRBD2. Losses at the gene ends were 4 bases for V and 6 bases for J; bases not matched to a gene: 10. Germline V lookup: CDR1 SEHNR, CDR2 FQNEAQ (reference sequence). This CDR3 has 17 residues. The CDR3 spells CASSSGRTSGTPNEQFF. CDR3 bases: TGTGCCAGCAGCTCCGGAAGGACTAGCGGGACCCCCAATGAGCAGTTCTTC.

CDR3 region: CASSPPTNEKLFF. The CDR3 region has the DNA TGTGCCAGCAGCCCTCCAACTAATGAAAAACTGTTTTTT. The rearrangement links TRBV7-2 to TRBJ1-4; D not resolved. V was trimmed by 5 bases and J by 0 bases, leaving 4 bases between them. CDR3 size: 13 residues. Germline-derived CDR1 and CDR2 are SGHTA and FQGNSA.

The V gene is TRBV6-4, the J gene TRBJ1-3; D gene unclear. Trimming cost V 7 bases and J 0 bases, with 10 bases left between them. CDR1 MRHNA and CDR2 SNTAGT come from the germline V gene. CDR3 length: 14 residues. The CDR3 sequence is CASTSGISGNTIYF. For the CDR3, the DNA is TGTGCCAGCACGAGCGGGATCTCTGGAAACACCATATATTTT.

This chain joins TRBV7-2 and TRBJ2-3, with 9 bases that match TRBD1. The CDR3 covers 16 residues. The germline V gene has CDR1 SGHTA and CDR2 FQGNSA. Trimming cost V 1 base and J 1 base; bases outside gene matches: 3. CDR3 sequence: CASSLGGTGRTDTQYF. The CDR3 region has the DNA TGTGCCAGCAGCTTAGGGGGGACAGGGCGCACAGATACGCAGTATTTT.

The CDR3 loop reads CASSLDSDRVDIQYF. The DNA for the CDR3 is TGTGCCAGCAGCTTGGACTCAGACAGGGTGGACATTCAGTACTTC. J is TRBJ2-4 and V is TRBV7-9, with 7 bases aligning to TRBD1. V shed 3 bases, J shed 8 bases, and the junction held 10 bases outside the gene matches. The CDR3 consists of 15 residues. Germline-derived CDR1 and CDR2 are SEHNR and FQNEAQ (reference sequence).

The V call is TRBV4-2, the J call TRBJ2-7; perhaps D is TRBD1 or TRBD2 (5 bases each). The CDR3 sequence is 16 residues long. In germline, CDR1 is LGHNA, CDR2 YNFKEQ. Between the trimmed V and J ends, which lost 2 bases and 4 bases, there was a span of 18 bases. In DNA, the CDR3 is TGTGCCAGCAGCCAACAAACCGGGACGAAAGTTTACGAGCAGTACTTC. It codes for CASSQQTGTKVYEQYF.

This clone was recorded a few times. CDR3 loop: CASSPGSEEEQYF. The CDR3 DNA follows: TGTGCCAGCTCACCAGGGTCGGAGGAAGAGCAGTACTTC. The chain carries TRBV18 and TRBJ2-7, with a tentative D call TRBD2 (5 bases). This CDR3 has 13 amino acids. CDR1 and CDR2 (germline): KGHSH, LQKENI. Trimming shortened V by 2 bases and J by 7 bases, and 12 bases separated the two germline ends.

The chain's CDR3 is CASSPLPGLAWRYNEQFF. CDR3 DNA sequence: TGTGCCAGCAGCCCACTTCCGGGACTAGCGTGGAGATACAATGAGCAGTTCTTC. The chain has TRBV5-4 and TRBJ2-1; TRBD2 aligns across 10 bases. Germline CDR1 is SGHNT and CDR2 is YYREEE (reference sequence). CDR3 size: 18 residues. V trimming: 4 bases; J trimming: 4 bases; junction bases outside the gene matches: 14. Variable domain in full (rest from reference TRBV5-4 and TRBJ2-1): ETGVTQSPTHLIKTRGQQVTLRCSSQSGHNTVSWYQQALGQGPQFIFQYYREEENGRGNFPPRFSGLQFPNYSSELNVNALELDDSALYLCASSPLPGLAWRYNEQFFGPGTRLTVL.

The chain is built from TRBV28 and TRBJ2-7, with 10 positions matching TRBD1. The CDR3 sequence is 17 residues long. With 3 bases clipped from V and 3 bases from J, the junction kept 11 bases outside the gene matches. Germline V gene sequence: CDR1 MDHEN, CDR2 SYDVKM. The CDR3 region is CASSFPLTGQGFYEQYF. CDR3 DNA: TGTGCCAGCAGTTTCCCACTGACGGGACAGGGGTTCTACGAGCAGTACTTC.

V usage is TRBV5-4 and J usage is TRBJ2-3; tentatively, D is TRBD2 (5 bases). The CDR3 is made up of 13 amino acids. Germline CDR1 SGHNT, CDR2 YYREEE (reference sequence). V lost 9 bases, J lost 4 bases, and 15 bases lay in between. In nucleotides, the CDR3 is TGTGCCAACCATAGGAGCGGAGCAGATACGCAGTATTTT. This codes for CANHRSGADTQYF.

V gene TRBV12-5 combines with J gene TRBJ1-1; D is perhaps TRBD1 (6 bases). The ends were cut back, 3 bases at V and 4 bases at J, with 9 bases in the middle. The germline CDR1 and CDR2 sequences are LGHNT and FRNRAP. CDR3 length: 13 amino acids. The CDR3 nucleotides are TGTGCTAGTGGTTTAAGGGGGGGCACTGAAGCTTTCTTT. Its translation: CASGLRGGTEAFF.

Remarks on this clone: Other DNA sequences from this sample encode an identical CDR3 as well. The V and J genes are TRBV29-1 and TRBJ2-4, with D possibly matching TRBD1 (6 bases). CDR3 length: 12 amino acids. The V end lost 6 bases, the J end lost 7 bases, and 13 bases lay between the germline ends. The germline CDR1 and CDR2 sequences are SQVTM and ANQGSEA. CDR3 coding DNA: TGCAGCGTACCGGGGCAGGGGAACATTCAGTACTTC. As protein: CSVPGQGNIQYF.

V gene TRBV5-4 combines with J gene TRBJ2-5; TRBD1 is a possible D gene (6 bases). V was trimmed by 4 bases and J by 12 bases, leaving 13 bases between them. Per germline, CDR1 SGHNT and CDR2 YYREEE (reference sequence). This CDR3 has 11 amino acids. DNA of the CDR3: TGTGCCAGCAGCGCCGGGACATTTAAGTACTTC. It codes for CASSAGTFKYF.

This clone was observed a single time. The chain is built from TRBV30 and TRBJ2-3, with D perhaps being TRBD1 or TRBD2 (5 bases each). The CDR3 is made up of 16 amino acids. Germline CDR1 reads GTSNPN; CDR2 reads SVGIG (reference sequence). Trimming stripped 5 bases from V and 1 base from J, with 19 bases between. The CDR3 DNA is TGTGCCTGGTCCTTAACAGGTGGGGGTGGCACAGATACGCAGTATTTT. Its translation is CAWSLTGGGGTDTQYF.

J is TRBJ2-3 and V is TRBV5-1; D is ambiguous. The CDR3 is 15 amino acids. The germline V gene has CDR1 SGHRS and CDR2 YFSETQ. V dropped 0 bases and J dropped 0 bases, with 8 bases sitting between them. The CDR3 loop is CASSLGTESTDTQYF. In DNA, the CDR3 is TGCGCCAGCAGCTTGGGGACCGAAAGCACAGATACGCAGTATTTT.

The gene calls are TRBV7-9 and TRBJ2-1, with a weak D call TRBD2 (5 bases). Germline V gene lookup returns CDR1 SEHNR and CDR2 FQNEAQ (reference sequence). This CDR3 contains 16 residues. V shed 1 base and J shed 5 bases, with 15 bases lying between them. The CDR3 here is CASSLGGPRRDNEQFF. CDR3 in DNA: TGTGCCAGCAGCTTAGGCGGGCCCCGGAGAGACAATGAGCAGTTCTTC.

The chain carries TRBV6-1 and TRBJ1-2, with D possibly TRBD1 on 5 matching bases. Germline CDR1 is MNHNS and CDR2 is SASEGT. Trimming stripped 7 bases from V and 4 bases from J, with 16 bases between. This CDR3 region has 14 residues. This chain's CDR3 is CASTIGGFTYGYTF. The CDR3 coding sequence is TGTGCCAGCACGATTGGGGGGTTTACCTATGGCTACACCTTC.

The rearrangement joins TRBV7-9 to TRBJ1-1; 11 bases match TRBD1. Germline CDR1 is SEHNR and CDR2 is FQNEAQ (reference sequence). This CDR3 has 14 residues. Trimming removed 2 bases from V and 5 bases from J; junction bases left unmatched: 1. CDR3 region: CASSLWDRGTEAFF. DNA for the CDR3: TGTGCCAGCAGCTTATGGGACAGGGGGACTGAAGCTTTCTTT.

The chain uses TRBV28 and TRBJ1-5; a possible D gene is TRBD1 (5 bases). Between the trimmed V and J ends, which lost 2 bases and 5 bases, there was a span of 10 bases. The germline V gene has CDR1 MDHEN and CDR2 SYDVKM. This CDR3 is 14 amino acids long. CDR3 loop: CASSLLGEDQPQHF. Written as DNA, the CDR3 is TGTGCCAGCAGTTTACTAGGGGAAGATCAGCCCCAGCATTTT.

The chain is built from TRBV4-1 and TRBJ2-2; 7 bases fit TRBD1. Germline-derived CDR1 and CDR2 are MGHRA and YSYEKL. Trimming removed 4 bases from V and 2 bases from J; junction bases left unmatched: 7. The CDR3 consists of 16 residues. The DNA for the CDR3 is TGCGCCAGCAGCCTACGACAGGGTATTAACACCGGGGAGCTGTTTTTT. Translation: CASSLRQGINTGELFF.

This rearrangement joins TRBV6-1 to TRBJ2-1, with 10 nucleotides matching TRBD2. V was clipped by 2 bases and J by 4 bases; unmatched bases: 2. Germline V gene lookup returns CDR1 MNHNS and CDR2 SASEGT. The CDR3 length is 15 residues. CDR3 region: CASSELAGDYNEQFF. CDR3 sequence (DNA): TGTGCCAGCAGTGAACTAGCGGGAGATTACAATGAGCAGTTCTTC.